This T cell receptor beta chain was identified in a study of blood T cell repertoires in COVID-19. Study details: Donors in the United States, Italy and Spain gave samples during acute or convalescent COVID-19.

Cohorts were based on clinical histories the participants reported. Some clones are missing from TCRdb's copy, which holds only in-frame ones; the method was immunoSEQ multiplex PCR. The data contain under 500,000 clones, around nine tenths of them seen just once; the ten biggest clones take up approximately 2%. The CDR3 has 15 amino acids. Germline CDR1 reads SGHVS; CDR2 reads FNYEAQ. Trimming pared 0 bases from V and 0 bases from J, leaving 8 bases between. This chain joins TRBV7-6 and TRBJ1-1, with D hard to call. The sample taken for sequencing was PBMCs or T cells enriched from blood (not recorded which). The source is a woman aged 18-29 years with acute COVID-19. The CDR3 nucleotides read TGTGCCAGCAGCTTAGCCGCAGCGGTGAACACTGAAGCTTTCTTT. It codes for CASSLAAAVNTEAFF.